The 7 T cell receptor beta chains below come from one sample, sequenced in a study of T-cell memory formation after mild COVID-19. TCRdb independently ran MiXCR on the 5' RACE reads; one entry per CDR3 protein. The sample yields more than 350,000 distinct CDR3 sequences, more than 15% seen once. The specimen was PBMCs or a T cell subset sorted from them (not recorded which). These receptors all stem from a man aged 18 to 29 who had mild COVID-19 (a few samples of this study predate the infection). Cell type and time point are not known.

The gene calls are TRBV7-4 and TRBJ2-7, with D perhaps assigned TRBD1 or TRBD2 (5 bases each). The germline V gene has CDR1 SGHVT and CDR2 SQSDAQ. V gave up 7 bases and J gave up 1 base, with 11 bases separating them. This CDR3 has 13 residues. The CDR3 reads CASTLGRSYEQYV. The DNA for the CDR3 is TGTGCCAGCACTCTGGGACGTTCCTACGAGCAGTACGTC.

This rearrangement joins TRBV21-1 to TRBJ1-1; TRBD1 is the table's D call and was not checked against the DNA. TRBV21-1 is a pseudogene. This CDR3 region has 15 residues. The CDR3 is CASSPEDRANTEAFF. CDR3 DNA sequence: TGTGCCAGCAGCCCCGAGGACAGGGCAAACACTGAAGCTTTCTTT.

The V and J genes are TRBV4-3 and TRBJ1-1, with unresolved D. Trimming removed 0 bases at V and 5 bases at J, with 16 bases between. CDR1 is LGHNA, CDR2 YSLEER, per germline. The CDR3 length is 16 residues. Written as DNA, the CDR3 is TGCGCCAGCAGCCAAGATCAGAGGTTAGGTTCGACTGAAGCTTTCTTT. Amino acids: CASSQDQRLGSTEAFF.

This clonotype came up many times. The chain links TRBV7-2 to TRBJ2-3; a possible D gene is TRBD2 (6 bases). Germline assignment: CDR1 SGHTA and CDR2 FQGNSA. V gave up 1 base and J gave up 4 bases, with 9 bases separating them. The CDR3 spans 14 residues. CDR3 region: CASSLVGGPDTQYF. CDR3 DNA: TGTGCCAGCAGCTTAGTTGGAGGGCCAGATACGCAGTATTTT.

The J gene is TRBJ2-1, the V gene TRBV2; the D is unclear. V lost 7 bases and J lost 1, with 8 bases in between. The germline CDR1 and CDR2 sequences are SNHLY and FYNNEI. There are 13 residues in the CDR3. The CDR3 region has the DNA TGTGCCAGCAAGTTGGATTCCTACAATGAGCAGTTCTTC. Translating it yields CASKLDSYNEQFF.

The sample holds a few counts of this clonotype. V usage is TRBV10-3 and J usage is TRBJ1-1; TRBD1 matches 8 bases. The germline V gene has CDR1 ENHRY and CDR2 SYGVKD. The CDR3 contains 13 residues. The J segment lost 6 bases and the V segment lost 2 bases, leaving 2 bases of the junction unmatched. CDR3 sequence (DNA): TGTGCCATCAGTGAGACACAGGGGGCTGAAGCTTTCTTT. Its protein is CAISETQGAEAFF.

This clonotype was observed a few times. J is TRBJ2-1 and V is TRBV4-2, with 7 bases that match TRBD2. V gave up 0 bases and J gave up 4 bases; unmatched junction bases: 15. Germline values: CDR1 LGHNA, CDR2 YNFKEQ. The CDR3 runs 19 residues. The CDR3 sequence is CASSQDSALKAGLYNEQFF. The DNA for the CDR3 is TGTGCCAGCAGCCAAGATTCGGCCCTTAAAGCGGGATTATACAATGAGCAGTTCTTC.